The rows below give T cell receptor beta chains drawn from one sample of a study of cytomegalovirus exposure and HLA in healthy donors. Generated by immunoSEQ multiplex PCR, the TCRdb table keeps only in-frame clones and is missing some. The data contain 160,000 or so clones, over 80% of them seen just once; the ten biggest clones take up 4.1%. Sequenced: PBMCs. The receptors come from a man in his forties or fifties in good health and CMV-seropositive. Each CDR3 is given with its conserved first and last residue. Fields, in order: V gene, CDR3 length, clone size, J gene, D gene, CDR3 protein, CDR3 DNA. D genes are given only for firm matches. The size of a clone is reported for some rows only, either as once, few or many, or as a class for expanded clones.

TRBV6-1,15,-,TRBJ1-1,TRBD1,CASNARDRGMPEAFF,TGTGCCAGCAATGCCCGGGACAGGGGGATGCCTGAAGCTTTCTTT
TRBV28,16,-,TRBJ1-4,-,CASSLLSLRGSEKLFF,TGTGCCAGCAGTTTATTGAGTTTGAGAGGTAGTGAAAAACTGTTTTTT
TRBV4-3,15,-,TRBJ2-5,TRBD1,CASSRTNDRVETQYF,TGCGCCAGCAGCCGCACAAATGACAGGGTCGAGACCCAGTACTTC
TRBV28,18,-,TRBJ2-6,-,CASVRNLGFGSGANVLTF,TGTGCCAGTGTGAGAAACCTCGGTTTCGGCTCTGGGGCCAACGTCCTGACTTTC
TRBV29-1,14,-,TRBJ2-1,TRBD1,CSVAPGTGSNEQFF,TGCAGCGTTGCCCCCGGGACAGGGTCCAATGAGCAGTTCTTC
TRBV6-5,13,-,TRBJ1-6,-,CASSPSPNSPLHF,TGTGCCAGCAGTCCCTCCCCTAATTCACCCCTCCACTTT
TRBV27,16,-,TRBJ1-5,TRBD1,CASRVAGGTGNQPQHF,TGTGCCAGCCGGGTGGCAGGGGGCACGGGCAATCAGCCCCAGCATTTT
TRBV6-1,14,-,TRBJ2-3,TRBD2,CASTIGLASDTQYF,TGTGCCAGCACCATAGGACTAGCGTCAGATACGCAGTATTTT
TRBV4-1,15,-,TRBJ1-1,TRBD1,CASSQPNRGNTEAFF,TGCGCCAGCAGCCAACCTAACAGGGGGAACACTGAAGCTTTCTTT
TRBV7-9,16,-,TRBJ2-7,TRBD2,CASSLVMAGASYEQYF,TGTGCCAGCAGCTTAGTAATGGCGGGAGCGAGCTACGAGCAGTACTTC
TRBV4-1,16,-,TRBJ2-7,TRBD2,CASSQLAGGPDYEQYF,TGCGCCAGCAGCCAACTAGCGGGAGGGCCGGATTACGAGCAGTACTTC
TRBV10-3,15,-,TRBJ1-6,-,CAISDLGGINSPLHF,TGTGCCATCAGTGATTTGGGGGGGATTAATTCACCCCTCCACTTT
TRBV6-6,15,-,TRBJ1-6,TRBD1,CASSFSTGRNSPLHF,TGTGCCAGCAGTTTTTCGACAGGGAGGAATTCACCCCTCCACTTT
TRBV5-1,14,-,TRBJ1-1,TRBD1,CASSSQDRATEAFF,TGCGCCAGCAGCTCACAGGACAGGGCAACTGAAGCTTTCTTT
TRBV27,13,-,TRBJ2-7,TRBD1,CASSRDRVYEQYF,TGTGCCAGCAGCCGGGACAGGGTCTACGAGCAGTACTTC
TRBV18,13,-,TRBJ1-1,-,CASSPPRALEAFF,TGTGCCAGCTCACCACCGAGGGCTCTTGAAGCTTTCTTT
TRBV2,14,-,TRBJ2-5,TRBD1,CASTGQGGQETQYF,TGTGCCAGCACCGGACAGGGAGGTCAAGAGACCCAGTACTTC
TRBV2,15,-,TRBJ1-2,TRBD1,CASSEGGQEIYGYTF,TGTGCCAGCAGTGAAGGGGGACAGGAGATCTATGGCTACACCTTC
TRBV6-6,14,few,TRBJ2-1,-,CASSYSAAYNEQFF,TGTGCCAGCAGTTACTCGGCAGCCTACAATGAGCAGTTCTTC
TRBV29-1,16,-,TRBJ2-1,TRBD2,CSVEDPLAGAGNEQFF,TGCAGCGTTGAAGACCCACTAGCGGGGGCGGGCAATGAGCAGTTCTTC
TRBV5-6,16,-,TRBJ2-2,TRBD1,CASSLTGGINTGELFF,TGTGCCAGCAGCTTGACAGGGGGTATAAACACCGGGGAGCTGTTTTTT
TRBV5-1,16,-,TRBJ2-6,-,CASSLWQFSGANVLTF,TGCGCCAGCAGCTTGTGGCAATTCTCTGGGGCCAACGTCCTGACTTTC
TRBV6-1,14,-,TRBJ2-7,-,CASSAPSRPYEQYF,TGTGCCAGCAGTGCCCCTAGCCGACCCTACGAGCAGTACTTC
TRBV4-1,16,-,TRBJ2-2,-,CASSQDPGDGTGELFF,TGCGCCAGCAGCCAAGACCCCGGGGATGGCACCGGGGAGCTGTTTTTT
TRBV4-2,19,-,TRBJ2-3,TRBD2,CASSLGLAGGLRAGDTQYF,TGTGCCAGCAGCCTGGGACTAGCGGGAGGCCTGCGAGCCGGAGATACGCAGTATTTT
TRBV6-6,15,-,TRBJ2-4,-,CASTTTASAKNIQYF,TGTGCCAGCACCACCACTGCGAGCGCCAAAAACATTCAGTACTTC
TRBV5-4,13,-,TRBJ1-6,-,CASSWARDSPLHF,TGTGCCAGCAGCTGGGCCAGGGATTCACCCCTCCACTTT
TRBV7-2,13,few,TRBJ1-6,TRBD1,CASSSTGGSPLHF,TGTGCCAGCAGCTCGACAGGGGGGTCACCCCTCCACTTT
TRBV7-5,17,-,TRBJ2-7,-,CVRSPSCRLAYYYEQYF,TGTGTCAGAAGCCCATCATGCAGACTAGCCTACTACTACGAGCAGTACTTC
TRBV28,17,few,TRBJ2-7,TRBD2,CASTSPKRGPRSYEQYF,TGTGCCAGCACCAGTCCCAAGCGGGGCCCGCGAAGTTACGAGCAGTACTTC
TRBV19,18,-,TRBJ2-1,-,CASSSFGRASISYNEQFF,TGTGCCAGTAGTTCGTTTGGCAGGGCCTCCATATCCTACAATGAGCAGTTCTTC
TRBV9,14,-,TRBJ2-5,-,CASTFSGSGETQYF,TGTGCCAGCACCTTTTCGGGATCCGGGGAGACCCAGTACTTC
TRBV6-1,13,-,TRBJ1-1,-,CASQVAPNTEAFF,TGTGCCAGCCAGGTGGCACCGAACACTGAAGCTTTCTTT
TRBV5-4,15,-,TRBJ2-7,TRBD1,CASSALQGHYGEQYF,TGTGCCAGCAGCGCCTTACAGGGGCACTATGGGGAGCAGTACTTC
TRBV28,13,-,TRBJ1-1,TRBD1,CASSFPTGVSAFF,TGTGCCAGCAGTTTCCCCACAGGGGTCAGTGCTTTCTTT
TRBV29-1,14,-,TRBJ2-5,TRBD1,CSVGQGARSETQYF,TGCAGCGTTGGTCAGGGGGCGAGGTCAGAGACCCAGTACTTC
TRBV27,15,-,TRBJ1-1,TRBD1,CASRETTGGNTEAFF,TGTGCCAGCAGGGAGACCACAGGGGGGAACACTGAAGCTTTCTTT
TRBV5-1,16,-,TRBJ1-1,TRBD1,CASSYPGTGVYTEAFF,TGCGCCAGCAGCTACCCCGGGACAGGGGTTTATACTGAAGCTTTCTTT
TRBV7-9,15,-,TRBJ2-1,TRBD2,CASSILAGGSNEQFF,TGTGCCAGCAGCATTCTAGCGGGAGGCTCCAATGAGCAGTTCTTC
TRBV5-1,18,few,TRBJ2-2,TRBD2,CASSLVSAGGPHTGELFF,TGCGCCAGCAGCTTGGTATCAGCGGGAGGGCCGCACACCGGGGAGCTGTTTTTT
TRBV19,14,-,TRBJ1-2,-,CASSGDWTNYGYTF,TGTGCCAGTAGTGGGGACTGGACTAACTATGGCTACACCTTC
TRBV7-8,16,-,TRBJ1-6,-,CASSLYSGVLSSPLHF,TGTGCCAGCAGCTTATATTCAGGGGTCCTAAGTTCACCTCTCCACTTT
TRBV7-3,15,-,TRBJ2-1,-,CASSLGGRGYNEQFF,TGTGCCAGCAGCTTGGGGGGGCGGGGTTACAATGAGCAGTTCTTC
TRBV18,16,-,TRBJ1-1,-,CASSPFGGRGSTEAFF,TGTGCCAGCTCACCTTTTGGAGGGAGAGGGAGTACTGAAGCTTTCTTT
TRBV5-1,16,-,TRBJ1-1,TRBD1,CASSLFGQGRDTEAFF,TGCGCCAGCAGCTTGTTTGGACAGGGAAGAGACACTGAAGCTTTCTTT
TRBV9,14,-,TRBJ1-1,-,CASSVAPIETEAFF,TGTGCCAGCAGCGTAGCCCCGATTGAGACTGAAGCTTTCTTT
TRBV11-2,12,-,TRBJ2-3,-,CASRGLTDTQYF,TGTGCCAGCAGGGGCCTCACAGATACGCAGTATTTT
TRBV7-9,15,-,TRBJ2-3,-,CASSPTFGRTDTQYF,TGTGCCAGCAGCCCGACATTTGGGCGCACAGATACGCAGTATTTT
TRBV9,15,-,TRBJ1-3,-,CASSFGQSSGNTIYF,TGTGCCAGCAGCTTCGGACAGAGCTCTGGAAACACCATATATTTT
TRBV27,17,-,TRBJ2-5,TRBD2,CASSQLAGGRYQETQYF,TGTGCCAGCAGCCAATTAGCGGGGGGCCGTTACCAAGAGACCCAGTACTTC
TRBV4-2,16,-,TRBJ2-6,TRBD1,CASSEGQGSGANVLTF,TGTGCCAGCAGCGAGGGACAGGGTAGTGGGGCCAACGTCCTGACTTTC
TRBV5-1,14,-,TRBJ1-6,TRBD1,CASSPGTGNSPLHF,TGCGCCAGCAGCCCCGGGACAGGAAATTCACCCCTCCACTTT
TRBV27,16,-,TRBJ2-1,TRBD2,CASSLGLADLYNEQFF,TGTGCCAGCAGTTTGGGACTAGCGGATCTTTACAATGAGCAGTTCTTC
TRBV10-3,17,-,TRBJ2-7,TRBD2,CAISEPRRLAATYEQYF,TGTGCCATCAGTGAGCCGAGACGACTAGCGGCGACCTACGAGCAGTACTTC